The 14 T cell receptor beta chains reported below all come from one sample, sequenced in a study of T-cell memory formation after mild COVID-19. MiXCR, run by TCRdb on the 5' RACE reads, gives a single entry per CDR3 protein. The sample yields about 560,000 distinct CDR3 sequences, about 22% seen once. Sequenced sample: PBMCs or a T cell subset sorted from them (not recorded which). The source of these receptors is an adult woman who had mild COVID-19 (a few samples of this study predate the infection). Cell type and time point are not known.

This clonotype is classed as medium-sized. This CDR3 is CASSLEKAFDTEAFF. The CDR3 DNA sequence: TGTGCCAGCAGCTTGGAAAAGGCCTTTGACACTGAAGCTTTCTTT. The chain joins TRBV5-4 to TRBJ1-1; no reliable D call. The germline V gene encodes CDR1 SGHNT and CDR2 YYREEE (reference sequence). The V gene lost 0 bases and the J gene lost 3 bases, with 12 bases spanning the gap. The CDR3 has 15 amino acids.

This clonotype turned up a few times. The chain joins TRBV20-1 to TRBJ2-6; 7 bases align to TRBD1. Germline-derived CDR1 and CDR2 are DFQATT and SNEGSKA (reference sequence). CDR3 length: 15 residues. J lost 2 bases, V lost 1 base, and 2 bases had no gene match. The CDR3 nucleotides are TGCAGTGCTAGAGCCGGGACAGCTGGGGCCAACGTCCTGACTTTC. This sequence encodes CSARAGTAGANVLTF.

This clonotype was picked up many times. The CDR3 sequence is CASSHPGGGGKTDTQYF. The CDR3 nucleotides are TGTGCCAGCAGCCATCCTGGCGGAGGCGGGAAGACAGATACGCAGTATTTT. The rearrangement joins TRBV7-2 to TRBJ2-3, with a possible D match to TRBD2 (6 bases). This CDR3 is built from 17 residues. Germline assignment: CDR1 SGHTA and CDR2 FQGNSA. Trimming pared 5 bases from V and 3 bases from J, leaving 21 bases between. Filled out from reference TRBV7-2 and TRBJ2-3, the complete variable domain reads GAGVSQSPSNKVTEKGKDVELRCDPISGHTALYWYRQSLGQGLEFLIYFQGNSAPDKSGLPSDRFSAERTGGSVSTLTIQRTQQEDSAVYLCASSHPGGGGKTDTQYFGPGTRLTVL.

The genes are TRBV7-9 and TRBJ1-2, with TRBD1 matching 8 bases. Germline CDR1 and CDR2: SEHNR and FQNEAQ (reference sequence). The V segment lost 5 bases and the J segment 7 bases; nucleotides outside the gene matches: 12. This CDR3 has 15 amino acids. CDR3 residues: CASSPQGQAGAGYTF. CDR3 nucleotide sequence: TGTGCCAGCAGCCCACAGGGACAGGCGGGGGCTGGCTACACCTTC.

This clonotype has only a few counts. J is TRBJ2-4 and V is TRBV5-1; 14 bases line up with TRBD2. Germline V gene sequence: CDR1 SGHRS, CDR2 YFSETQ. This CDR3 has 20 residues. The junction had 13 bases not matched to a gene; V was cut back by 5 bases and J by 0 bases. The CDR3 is CASSHTGTSGSFGAKNIQYF. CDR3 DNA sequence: TGCGCCAGCAGTCATACCGGGACTAGCGGGAGCTTTGGAGCCAAAAACATTCAGTACTTC.

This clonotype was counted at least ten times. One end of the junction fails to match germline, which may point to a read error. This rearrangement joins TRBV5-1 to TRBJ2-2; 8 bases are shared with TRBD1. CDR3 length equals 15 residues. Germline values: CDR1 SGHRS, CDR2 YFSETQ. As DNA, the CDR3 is TGTGCCAGCAGCTCCGGGACAGGGAACACCGGGGAGCTGTTTTTT. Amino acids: CASSSGTGNTGELFF.

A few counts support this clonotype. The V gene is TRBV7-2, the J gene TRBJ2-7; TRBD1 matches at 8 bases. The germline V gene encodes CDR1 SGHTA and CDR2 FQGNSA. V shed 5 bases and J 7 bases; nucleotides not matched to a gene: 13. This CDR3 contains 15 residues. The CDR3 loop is CASSPVAGQGGEQYF. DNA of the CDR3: TGTGCCAGCAGCCCGGTCGCAGGACAGGGTGGGGAGCAGTACTTC.

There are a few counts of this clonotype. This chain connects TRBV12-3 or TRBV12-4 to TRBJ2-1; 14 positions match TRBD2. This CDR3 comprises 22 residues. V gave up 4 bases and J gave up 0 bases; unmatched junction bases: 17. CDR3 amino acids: CASSWDPRLAGGPMGSYNEQFF. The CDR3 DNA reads TGTGCCAGCAGTTGGGACCCGAGACTAGCGGGGGGGCCGATGGGCTCCTACAATGAGCAGTTCTTC.

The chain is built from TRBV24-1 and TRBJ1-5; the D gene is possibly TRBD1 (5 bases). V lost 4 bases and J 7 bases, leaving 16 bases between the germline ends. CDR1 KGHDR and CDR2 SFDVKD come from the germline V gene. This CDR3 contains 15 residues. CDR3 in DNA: TGTGCCACCAGTGAGGCGGGACTCGAGGGGCAGCCCCAGCATTTT. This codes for CATSEAGLEGQPQHF.

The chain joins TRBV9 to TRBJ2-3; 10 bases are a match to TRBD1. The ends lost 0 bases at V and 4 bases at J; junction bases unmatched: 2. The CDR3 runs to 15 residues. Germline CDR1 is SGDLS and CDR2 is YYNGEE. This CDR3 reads CASSVVGTGADTQYF. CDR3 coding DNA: TGTGCCAGCAGCGTAGTGGGGACAGGGGCAGATACGCAGTATTTT. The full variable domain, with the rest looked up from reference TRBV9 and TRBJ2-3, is DSGVTQTPKHLITATGQRVTLRCSPRSGDLSVYWYQQSLDQGLQFLIQYYNGEERAKGNILERFSAQQFPDLHSELNLSSLELGDSALYFCASSVVGTGADTQYFGPGTRLTVL.

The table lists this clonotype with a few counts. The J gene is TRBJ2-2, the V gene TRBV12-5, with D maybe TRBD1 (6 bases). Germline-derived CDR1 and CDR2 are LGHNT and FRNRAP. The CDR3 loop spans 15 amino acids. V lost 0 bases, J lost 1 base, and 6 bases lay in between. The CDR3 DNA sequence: TGTGCTAGTGGTTTGGTACAGGGGAACACCGGGGAGCTGTTTTTT. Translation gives CASGLVQGNTGELFF.

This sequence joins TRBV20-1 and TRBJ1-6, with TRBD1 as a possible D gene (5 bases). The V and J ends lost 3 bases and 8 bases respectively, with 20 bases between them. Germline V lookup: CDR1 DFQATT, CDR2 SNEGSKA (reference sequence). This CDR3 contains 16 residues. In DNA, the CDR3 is TGCAGTGCTAGGGCCGGGGGTCAGCTTTTTGATTCACCCCTCCACTTT. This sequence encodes CSARAGGQLFDSPLHF.

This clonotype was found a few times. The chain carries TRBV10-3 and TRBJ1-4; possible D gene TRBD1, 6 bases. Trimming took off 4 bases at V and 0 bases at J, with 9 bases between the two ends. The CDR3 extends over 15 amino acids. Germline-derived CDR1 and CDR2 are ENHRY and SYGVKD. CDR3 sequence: CAISAGGSTNEKLFF. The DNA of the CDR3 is TGTGCCATCAGTGCGGGGGGCTCAACTAATGAAAAACTGTTTTTT.

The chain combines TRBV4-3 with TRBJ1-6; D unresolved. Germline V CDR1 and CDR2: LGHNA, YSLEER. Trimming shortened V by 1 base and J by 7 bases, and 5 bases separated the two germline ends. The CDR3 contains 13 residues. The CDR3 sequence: CASSQARNSPLHF. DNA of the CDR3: TGCGCCAGCAGCCAAGCCCGAAATTCACCCCTCCACTTT.